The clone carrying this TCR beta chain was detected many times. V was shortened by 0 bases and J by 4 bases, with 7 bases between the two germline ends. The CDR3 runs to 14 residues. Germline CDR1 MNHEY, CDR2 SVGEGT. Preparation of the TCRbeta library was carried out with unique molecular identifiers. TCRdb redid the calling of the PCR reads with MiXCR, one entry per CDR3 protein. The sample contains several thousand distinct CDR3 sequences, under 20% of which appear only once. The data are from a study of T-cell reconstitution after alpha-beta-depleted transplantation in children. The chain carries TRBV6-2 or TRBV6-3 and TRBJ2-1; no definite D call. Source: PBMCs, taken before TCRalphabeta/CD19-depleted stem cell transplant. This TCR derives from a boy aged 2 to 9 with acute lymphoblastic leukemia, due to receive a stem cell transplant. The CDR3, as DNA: TGTGCCAGCAGTTACTCGAAGGGATACAATGAGCAGTTCTTC. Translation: CASSYSKGYNEQFF.